Presented here are 30 T cell receptor beta chains from one specimen sequenced in a study of beta chain features in type 1 diabetes. Expressed TCRB transcripts were sequenced because the isolated RNA had all been reverse transcribed beforehand. Sequencing was performed with immunoSEQ multiplex PCR; in TCRdb, only in-frame clones are kept and a portion is missing. The data show approximately 260,000 clones, around 21% seen once. These TCRs' antigens remain unknown. General observations from the study: Among all four CD4+ subsets, Type 1 diabetes patients had TCRB CDR3s that were moderately but significantly shorter.

The sequenced sample was naive CD4+ T cells from blood. Source of these receptors: a woman aged 35 to 49 with type 1 diabetes.

The chain is built from TRBV6-5 and TRBJ2-7, with 9 bases aligning to TRBD2. From germline, CDR1 is MNHEY and CDR2 SVGAGI. The CDR3 is 15 amino acids. Trimming cost V 2 bases and J 0 bases; bases outside gene matches: 2. In DNA form, the CDR3 reads TGTGCCAGCAGTTACAGCGGGAGGCCCTCCTACGAGCAGTACTTC. Its protein product is CASSYSGRPSYEQYF.

Only a few counts were recorded for this clone. J is TRBJ1-1 and V is TRBV30; 7 bases agree with TRBD1. This CDR3 region has 13 residues. Germline assignment: CDR1 GTSNPN and CDR2 SVGIG (reference sequence). V lost 5 bases, J lost 4 bases, and 7 bases stayed unmatched. In DNA, the CDR3 is TGTGCCTGGGCGGGACAGCCTGGCACTGAAGCTTTCTTT. It yields the protein CAWAGQPGTEAFF.

The V gene is TRBV9, the J gene TRBJ2-2, with 8 bases identical to TRBD1. The V gene end was trimmed by 6 bases and the J gene end by 3 bases; junction bases not matched to a gene: 13. The CDR3 is 17 residues long. Germline loops: CDR1 SGDLS, CDR2 YYNGEE. This CDR3 reads CASTGTGDYGYTGELFF. The CDR3 DNA reads as TGTGCCAGCACCGGGACAGGAGATTACGGTTACACCGGGGAGCTGTTTTTT.

This clone was observed a few times. The chain uses TRBV30 and TRBJ2-1, with a possible D match to TRBD2 (6 bases). V was clipped by 5 bases and J by 6 bases, with 17 bases between them. Germline V gene sequence: CDR1 GTSNPN, CDR2 SVGIG (reference sequence). This CDR3 spans 14 amino acids. CDR3 nucleotides: TGTGCCTGGGGGCCTAGCGTCTTGGGCAATGAGCAGTTCTTC. Translated, it gives CAWGPSVLGNEQFF. Filled out from reference TRBV30 and TRBJ2-1, the complete variable domain reads SQTIHQWPATLVQPVGSPLSLECTVEGTSNPNLYWYRQAAGRGLQLLFYSVGIGQISSEVPQNLSASRPQDRQFILSSKKLLLSDSGFYLCAWGPSVLGNEQFFGPGTRLTVL.

The rearrangement links TRBV28 to TRBJ1-1; 9 nucleotides align to TRBD1. The CDR3 has 14 residues. Germline assignment: CDR1 MDHEN and CDR2 SYDVKM. Trimming at V came to 6 bases and at J to 7 bases, leaving 9 bases not matched to a gene. CDR3 nucleotide sequence: TGTGCCAGCAGCCTTACAGGGGGCGAATTTGAAGCTTTCTTT. Translation gives CASSLTGGEFEAFF.

This clone occurred once. V gene TRBV15 combines with J gene TRBJ2-7; 7 nucleotides align to TRBD2. Germline V CDR1 and CDR2: LNHNV, YYDKDF (reference sequence). CDR3 length equals 15 residues. Trimming cost V 0 bases and J 2 bases; bases outside gene matches: 4. The DNA of the CDR3 is TGTGCCACCAGCAGAGATCTGGGGACTACCTACGAGCAGTACTTC. Amino acid sequence: CATSRDLGTTYEQYF.

The gene calls are TRBV7-8 and TRBJ1-2, with D tentatively TRBD1 (5 bases). CDR1 is SGHVS, CDR2 FQNEAQ, per germline. The CDR3 loop spans 13 amino acids. Deletions cut 3 bases from V and 7 bases from J, with 12 bases between. In DNA form, the CDR3 reads TGTGCCAGCAGCTTCGGACACCTCCGTGGCTACACCTTC. Translation gives CASSFGHLRGYTF.

This clone was detected only a few times. V usage is TRBV4-3 and J usage is TRBJ2-3, with TRBD2 identical over 15 bases. Germline-derived CDR1 and CDR2 are LGHNA and YSLEER. J was trimmed by 2 bases and V by 4 bases; bases with no gene match: 4. The CDR3 spans 17 residues. CDR3 DNA sequence: TGCGCCAGCAGCCCGGGACTAGCGGGGGGAACCACAGATACGCAGTATTTT. Translating it yields CASSPGLAGGTTDTQYF.

This clone has only a few counts. The V and J genes are TRBV4-3 and TRBJ2-1; tentative D call: TRBD2 (5 bases). This CDR3 contains 17 residues. Looked up from germline, CDR1 is LGHNA and CDR2 is YSLEER. V lost 4 bases, J lost 0 bases, and 16 bases lay in between. CDR3: CASSPGAGVSSYNEQFF. CDR3 in DNA: TGCGCCAGCAGCCCTGGCGCGGGCGTGAGCTCCTACAATGAGCAGTTCTTC.

This clone has more than one count but fewer than ten. The rearrangement uses TRBV2 and TRBJ2-3; D is unresolved. This CDR3 has 12 amino acids. V was clipped by 6 bases and J by 3 bases, with 7 bases between them. The germline CDR1 and CDR2 sequences are SNHLY and FYNNEI. CDR3 amino acids: CASSLRTDTQYF. CDR3 nucleotide sequence: TGTGCCAGCAGCCTCCGGACAGATACGCAGTATTTT.

This clone was counted only a few times. This chain links TRBV30 with TRBJ2-1; 11 bases are shared with TRBD2. V dropped 4 bases and J dropped 5; count of bases not matched to a gene: 4. The CDR3 contains 14 residues. Germline CDR1 GTSNPN, CDR2 SVGIG (reference sequence). CDR3 residues: CAWTTSGINNEQFF. As DNA, the CDR3 is TGTGCCTGGACGACTAGCGGGATTAACAATGAGCAGTTCTTC. Supplemented by reference TRBV30 and TRBJ2-1, the full variable domain reads SQTIHQWPATLVQPVGSPLSLECTVEGTSNPNLYWYRQAAGRGLQLLFYSVGIGQISSEVPQNLSASRPQDRQFILSSKKLLLSDSGFYLCAWTTSGINNEQFFGPGTRLTVL.

Only a few counts were recorded for this clone. V is TRBV20-1 and J is TRBJ1-1, with D hard to call. The CDR3 runs 11 residues. From germline, CDR1 is DFQATT and CDR2 SNEGSKA (reference sequence). Trimming left V 0 bases short and J 9 bases short, with 8 bases between. The CDR3 DNA sequence: TGCAGTGCTAGAGACCGAGCAAAAGCTTTCTTT. Translation gives CSARDRAKAFF.

This clone was counted a few times. This chain connects TRBV7-9 to TRBJ1-1; D may be TRBD1 (6 bases). The CDR3 has 13 amino acids. V lost 3 bases, J lost 3 bases, and 8 bases lay in between. The V gene's germline CDR1 is SEHNR and CDR2 FQNEAQ (reference sequence). The CDR3 DNA follows: TGTGCCAGCAGCTTCGAGGGGGACACTGAAGCTTTCTTT. Protein sequence: CASSFEGDTEAFF.

This clone was picked up a small number of times. This chain links TRBV9 with TRBJ2-6, with D uncertain. CDR1 SGDLS and CDR2 YYNGEE come from the germline V gene. CDR3 size: 14 residues. Trimming took 0 bases from V and 4 from J, leaving 5 bases between them. CDR3 in DNA: TGTGCCAGCAGCGTAGCGGTGGGGGCCAACGTCCTGACTTTC. Amino acids: CASSVAVGANVLTF.

This clone came up a few times. The chain couples TRBV19 to TRBJ2-6; TRBD2 is a possible D gene (6 bases). In germline, CDR1 is LNHDA, CDR2 SQIVND (reference sequence). Trimming stripped 5 bases from V and 2 bases from J, with 10 bases between. There are 15 residues in the CDR3. The CDR3 spells CASSGGAAGANVLTF. DNA for the CDR3: TGTGCCAGTAGTGGCGGGGCAGCTGGGGCCAACGTCCTGACTTTC.

The chain carries TRBV7-2 and TRBJ2-1; 8 bases agree with TRBD2. CDR1 is SGHTA, CDR2 FQGNSA, per germline. This CDR3 is built from 18 residues. V dropped 5 bases and J dropped 0; count of bases not matched to a gene: 12. The CDR3: CASSTPGLSGSSYNEQFF. The CDR3 nucleotides are TGTGCCAGCAGCACCCCGGGTCTCAGCGGGAGCTCCTACAATGAGCAGTTCTTC.

This chain connects TRBV2 to TRBJ1-5; D remains ambiguous. Germline CDR1 reads SNHLY; CDR2 reads FYNNEI. The germline V and J ends were trimmed by 4 bases and 1 base, with 8 bases remaining between them. This CDR3 is 14 amino acids long. In nucleotides, the CDR3 is TGTGCCAGCAGTGGGCGGGGAAGCAATCAGCCCCAGCATTTT. Protein sequence: CASSGRGSNQPQHF.

This clone was detected only a few times. The CDR3, as DNA: TGTGCCAGCAGCGTAGGAACAGGGGTCTATGGCTACACCTTC. Its protein is CASSVGTGVYGYTF. The chain joins TRBV9 to TRBJ1-2; 7 positions match TRBD1. Per the germline V gene, CDR1 is SGDLS and CDR2 is YYNGEE. CDR3 length: 14 amino acids. The trim removed 0 bases at V and 4 bases at J, leaving 3 bases unmatched.

The DNA of the CDR3 is TGTGCCAGCAGGTTGCAGGGGAGTGGCTACACCTTC. It is translated as CASRLQGSGYTF. The rearrangement uses TRBV7-9 and TRBJ1-2; tentative D call: TRBD1 (6 bases). Germline CDR1 is SEHNR and CDR2 is FQNEAQ (reference sequence). V was clipped by 6 bases and J by 7 bases, with 12 bases between them. The CDR3 length is 12 residues. The entire variable domain, with the rest obtained from reference TRBV7-9 and TRBJ1-2, is as follows: DTGVSQNPRHKITKRGQNVTFRCDPISEHNRLYWYRQTLGQGPEFLTYFQNEAQLEKSRLLSDRFSAERPKGSFSTLEIQRTEQGDSAMYLCASRLQGSGYTFGSGTRLTVV.

The chain has TRBV6-5 and TRBJ1-1; maybe TRBD1 (6 bases). The CDR3 has 15 residues. V lost 7 bases to trimming and J lost 0 bases, with 15 bases between them. Germline values: CDR1 MNHEY, CDR2 SVGAGI. CDR3 residues: CASKPGGPMNTEAFF. Here the CDR3 DNA reads TGTGCCAGCAAACCGGGGGGGCCTATGAACACTGAAGCTTTCTTT.

This clone was detected only a few times. V and J are TRBV7-9 and TRBJ2-1, with 11 positions matching TRBD2. The germline CDR1 and CDR2 sequences are SEHNR and FQNEAQ (reference sequence). V gave up 5 bases and J gave up 8 bases; unmatched junction bases: 5. The CDR3 is 14 amino acids. CDR3 amino acids: CASSISGGADEQFF. CDR3 sequence (DNA): TGTGCCAGCAGCATTAGCGGGGGGGCCGATGAGCAGTTCTTC. Together with reference TRBV7-9 and TRBJ2-1, the CDR3 gives the full variable domain: DTGVSQNPRHKITKRGQNVTFRCDPISEHNRLYWYRQTLGQGPEFLTYFQNEAQLEKSRLLSDRFSAERPKGSFSTLEIQRTEQGDSAMYLCASSISGGADEQFFGPGTRLTVL.

The chain carries TRBV9 and TRBJ2-5, with 9 bases aligning to TRBD1. The CDR3 consists of 15 residues. Per germline, CDR1 SGDLS and CDR2 YYNGEE. After removal of 4 bases from V and 9 bases from J, the junction contained 13 bases not matched to a gene. CDR3 protein: CASSPPGTGSSAQYF. The CDR3 DNA follows: TGTGCCAGCAGCCCGCCGGGGACAGGGTCGTCGGCCCAGTACTTC.

This clone was found a few times. The chain recombines TRBV4-2 with TRBJ1-1, with D possibly TRBD1 on 5 matching bases. The CDR3 is made up of 15 amino acids. CDR1 is LGHNA and CDR2 is YNFKEQ in the germline V gene. Trimming removed 1 base from V and 9 bases from J, with 18 bases in between. The DNA for the CDR3 is TGTGCCAGCAGCCAAGGGGAAGGGAGGGGCACGAAAGCTTTCTTT. It is translated as CASSQGEGRGTKAFF.

This chain joins TRBV4-1 and TRBJ2-3; TRBD2 might be the D (6 bases). The CDR3 totals 14 residues. Germline lookup yields CDR1 MGHRA and CDR2 YSYEKL. Trimming took off 6 bases at V and 0 bases at J, with 10 bases between the two ends. The CDR3 spells CASSVSGSTDTQYF. The CDR3, as DNA: TGCGCCAGCAGTGTTAGCGGAAGCACAGATACGCAGTATTTT.

This clone was found a few times. The rearrangement uses TRBV9 and TRBJ2-6; 7 bases are shared with TRBD2. V lost 3 bases, J lost 6 bases, and 12 bases stayed unmatched. The V gene's germline CDR1 is SGDLS and CDR2 YYNGEE. This CDR3 spans 17 amino acids. The CDR3 loop is CASSAPRGEVMANVLTF. In DNA form, the CDR3 reads TGTGCCAGCAGCGCCCCCCGGGGGGAGGTGATGGCCAACGTCCTGACTTTC.

V gene TRBV28 combines with J gene TRBJ1-2; TRBD1 might be the D (5 bases). Germline CDR1 is MDHEN and CDR2 is SYDVKM. V was pared by 7 bases and J by 4 bases, with 16 bases between. The length of the CDR3 is 14 residues. The CDR3 DNA sequence: TGTGCCAGCAACCTGTTCGGGGGGAGCTATGGCTACACCTTC. Amino acids: CASNLFGGSYGYTF.

The V call is TRBV5-1, the J call TRBJ2-7; 7 bases fit TRBD2. In germline, CDR1 is SGHRS, CDR2 YFSETQ. V lost 6 bases, J lost 7 bases, and 10 bases stayed unmatched. The CDR3 runs to 13 residues. CDR3 region: CASTLGIAGEQYF. In DNA form, the CDR3 reads TGCGCCAGCACCCTTGGAATAGCGGGTGAGCAGTACTTC.

This clone turned up a few times. The rearrangement links TRBV2 to TRBJ2-7; 9 bases fit TRBD1. V lost 6 bases and J lost 6; bases outside the gene matches: 6. The CDR3 length is 13 residues. In germline, CDR1 is SNHLY, CDR2 FYNNEI. The CDR3 is CASSPRTGAEQYF. In nucleotides, the CDR3 is TGTGCCAGCAGCCCCCGGACAGGGGCCGAGCAGTACTTC.

The V and J genes are TRBV2 and TRBJ1-5, with 7 bases aligning to TRBD1. With V trimmed by 1 base and J by 7 bases, 4 bases remained unmatched. There are 14 residues in the CDR3. Germline CDR1 SNHLY, CDR2 FYNNEI. Here the CDR3 reads CASSEVQGVQPQHF. In nucleotides, the CDR3 is TGTGCCAGCAGTGAAGTCCAGGGGGTCCAGCCCCAGCATTTT.

This chain connects TRBV19 to TRBJ2-7; 8 nucleotides align to TRBD2. CDR1 and CDR2 (germline): LNHDA, SQIVND (reference sequence). Trimming at V came to 6 bases and at J to 5 bases, leaving 9 bases not matched to a gene. The CDR3 loop spans 14 amino acids. The CDR3 DNA is TGTGCCAGTAGCACGGGCGGGGGGAGCAACGAGCAGTACTTC. Residues: CASSTGGGSNEQYF.